This T cell receptor (beta chain) comes out of a study of blood T cell repertoires in COVID-19. Study-wide background: Samples representing acute and convalescent COVID-19 were sourced from the United States, Italy and Spain. The cDNA or gDNA used as material had been derived from T cells, B-cell-depleted T cells, or PBMCs.

The CDR3 has 14 amino acids. Trimming stripped 4 bases from V and 10 bases from J, with 14 bases between. Germline V gene data show CDR1 as LNHDA and CDR2 as SQIVND (reference sequence). Authors' methods: Researchers report that nucleated cell counts were estimated from reference gene primer amplification. Only in-frame clones appear in the TCRdb table, and some are missing; sequencing was by immunoSEQ multiplex PCR. The V and J calls and clone size come from that table; D and trimming were worked out from the DNA. Counted here are 200,000 to 250,000 clones, approximately 84% occurring once; the ten biggest clones make up approximately 1.9%.

This receptor was obtained from a woman at least 80 years old with acute or convalescent COVID-19. The sequenced sample consisted of peripheral blood. This chain connects TRBV19 to TRBJ1-6, with D possibly being TRBD1 (6 bases). CDR3 bases: TGTGCCAGTAGTACGAAACAGGGTGGATCACCCCTCCACTTT. It specifies CASSTKQGGSPLHF.